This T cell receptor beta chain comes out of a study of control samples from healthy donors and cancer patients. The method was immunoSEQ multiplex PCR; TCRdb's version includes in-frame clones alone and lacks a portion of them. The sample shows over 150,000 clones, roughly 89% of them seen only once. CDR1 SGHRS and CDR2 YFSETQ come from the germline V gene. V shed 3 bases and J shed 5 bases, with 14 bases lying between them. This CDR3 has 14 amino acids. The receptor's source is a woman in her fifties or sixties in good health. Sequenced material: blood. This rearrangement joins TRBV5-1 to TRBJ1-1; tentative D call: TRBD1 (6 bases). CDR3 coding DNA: TGCGCCAGCAGCTCAGGGGAGAGATTAACTGAAGCTTTCTTT. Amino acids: CASSSGERLTEAFF.